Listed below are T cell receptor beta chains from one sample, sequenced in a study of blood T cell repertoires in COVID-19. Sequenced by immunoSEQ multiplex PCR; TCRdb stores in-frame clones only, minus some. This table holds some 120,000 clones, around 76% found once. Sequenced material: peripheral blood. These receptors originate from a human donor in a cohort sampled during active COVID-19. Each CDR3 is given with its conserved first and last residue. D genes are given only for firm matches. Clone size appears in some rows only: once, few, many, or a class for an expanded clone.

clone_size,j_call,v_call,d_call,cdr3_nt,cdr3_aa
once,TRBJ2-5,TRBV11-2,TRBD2,TGTGCCAGCAGCTTCCCTAGCGGGGGGGCAAAAGAGACCCAGTACTTC,CASSFPSGGAKETQYF
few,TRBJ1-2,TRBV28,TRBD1,TGTGCCAGCAGCCCTACCGGGACAGGATTTGACTACACCTTC,CASSPTGTGFDYTF
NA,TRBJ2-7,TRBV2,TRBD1,TGTGCCAGCAGTCGTCCACAGGGGATATCCTACGAGCAGTACTTC,CASSRPQGISYEQYF
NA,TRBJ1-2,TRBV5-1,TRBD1,TGCGCCAGCAGCGTAACAGGGGGACAGGGCTACACCTTC,CASSVTGGQGYTF
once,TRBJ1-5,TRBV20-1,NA,TGCAGTGCTAGAGGCGGCGGGCCCCAGCATTTT,CSARGGGPQHF
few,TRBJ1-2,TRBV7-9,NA,TGTGCCAGCAGCTTCACCCCGGGTACAGGTGGTGGCTACACCTTC,CASSFTPGTGGGYTF
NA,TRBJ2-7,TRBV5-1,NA,TGCGCCAGCAGCCCGTCCGGGTACGAGCAGTACTTC,CASSPSGYEQYF
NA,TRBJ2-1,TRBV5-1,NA,TGCGCCAGCAGCTTGGGGGGAGATTATGCGGGGCAGTTCTTC,CASSLGGDYAGQFF
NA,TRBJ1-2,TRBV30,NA,TGTGCCTGGAGTTCTACTAACTATGGCTACACCTTC,CAWSSTNYGYTF
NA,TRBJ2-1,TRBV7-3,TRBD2,TGTGCCAGCAGCTTGGCGGGGGGGCTTAGCAATGAGCAGTTCTTC,CASSLAGGLSNEQFF
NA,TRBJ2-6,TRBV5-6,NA,TGTGCCAGCAGCTGGGGGCCCCTATTGGCCAACGTCCTGACTTTC,CASSWGPLLANVLTF
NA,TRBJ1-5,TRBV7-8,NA,TGTGCCAGCAGCCCCCTTTCAGGGGCGAGGCAGCCCCAGCATTTT,CASSPLSGARQPQHF
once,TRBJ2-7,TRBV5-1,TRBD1,TGCGCCAGCCGGCGAGGGGACAGATCCTACGAGCAGTACTTC,CASRRGDRSYEQYF
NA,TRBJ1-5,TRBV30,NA,TGTGCCTGGAGGGGGGGGGAATATCAGCCCCAGCATTTT,CAWRGGEYQPQHF
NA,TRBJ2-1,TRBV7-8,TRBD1,TGTGCCAGCGGCCGACAGGGGGGCGTCTACAATGAGCAGTTCTTC,CASGRQGGVYNEQFF
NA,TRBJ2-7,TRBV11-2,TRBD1,TGTGCCAGCAGCTTACGGGACAGGCCCTACGAGCAGTACTTC,CASSLRDRPYEQYF
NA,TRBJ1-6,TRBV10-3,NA,TGTGCCATCAGTGGGCTACAGGGATCACCCCTCCACTTT,CAISGLQGSPLHF
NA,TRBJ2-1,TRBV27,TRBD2,TGTGCCAGCAGCCGCCTCCTAGCGGGGGGGCCGGATGAGCAGTTCTTC,CASSRLLAGGPDEQFF
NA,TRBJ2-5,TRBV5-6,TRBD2,TGTGCCAGCAGCTTAACAGGCGGGGGCCAAGAGACCCAGTACTTC,CASSLTGGGQETQYF
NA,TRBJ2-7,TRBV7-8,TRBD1,TGTGCCAGCAGCCCCCTTGTCGTTGGGACAGGGTCCTACGAGCAGTACTTC,CASSPLVVGTGSYEQYF
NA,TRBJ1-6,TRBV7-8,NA,TGTGCCAGCAGCCCCACCCGAGGGTCCCTCCACTTT,CASSPTRGSLHF
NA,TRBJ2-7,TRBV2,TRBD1,TGTGCCAGCAGTGAGGGGACAGGGGGCGCTTACGAGCAGTACTTC,CASSEGTGGAYEQYF
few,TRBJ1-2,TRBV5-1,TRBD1,TGCGCCAGCAGCTTGGGGGCGAGGGGGACAGGGATCTATGGCTACACCTTC,CASSLGARGTGIYGYTF